One and the same sample provided the 5 T cell receptor beta chains below, sequenced in a study of T-cell reconstitution after alpha-beta-depleted transplantation in children. This sample's TCRbeta library carried unique molecular identifier barcodes. One entry per CDR3 protein results from TCRdb running MiXCR on the PCR reads. The data hold about 830,000 distinct CDR3 sequences, with 15% to 20% observed a single time. The sequencing here drew on PBMCs, mostly from graft donor cells, taken 360 days after TCRalphabeta/CD19-depleted stem cell transplant. These receptors all stem from a male patient younger than 18 who had a stem cell transplant for acute lymphoblastic leukemia, so the T cells may come from the graft donor.

The chain couples TRBV7-2 to TRBJ2-1, with 11 bases identical to TRBD2. After removal of 5 bases from V and 12 bases from J, the junction contained 15 bases not matched to a gene. There are 16 residues in the CDR3. CDR1 is SGHTA and CDR2 is FQGNSA in the germline V gene. CDR3 amino acids: CASSPNSGRAPFGQFF. The CDR3, as DNA: TGTGCCAGCAGCCCTAATAGCGGGAGGGCCCCTTTTGGGCAGTTCTTC.

This clonotype was counted at least ten times. This chain joins TRBV20-1 and TRBJ1-2; D is ambiguous. The ends were cut back, 0 bases at V and 6 bases at J, with 11 bases in the middle. The CDR3 runs 13 residues. Germline V gene data show CDR1 as DFQATT and CDR2 as SNEGSKA (reference sequence). CDR3 bases: TGCAGTGCTAGAGAATCGGGGTCAAATGGCTACACCTTC. Its translation is CSARESGSNGYTF.

This clonotype was observed once. The chain has TRBV3-1 and TRBJ2-7; TRBD2 matches 8 bases. The CDR3 extends over 14 amino acids. V dropped 0 bases and J dropped 8; count of bases not matched to a gene: 6. Germline CDR1 and CDR2: LGHDT and YNNKEL (reference sequence). Written as DNA, the CDR3 is TGTGCCAGCAGCCAAGAAGGACTAGCCAGGCAGCAGTACTTC. It is translated as CASSQEGLARQQYF.

This clonotype was observed a few times. The rearrangement joins TRBV20-1 to TRBJ2-1, with TRBD2 as a possible D gene (7 bases). From germline, CDR1 is DFQATT and CDR2 SNEGSKA (reference sequence). V was pared by 3 bases and J by 6 bases, with 18 bases between. The CDR3 sequence is 15 residues long. CDR3 amino acids: CSARVGGLGVNEQFF. DNA of the CDR3: TGCAGTGCTAGGGTCGGGGGGCTAGGGGTCAATGAGCAGTTCTTC.

This clonotype was detected a few times. The V call is TRBV5-1, the J call TRBJ2-7; D possibly corresponds to TRBD2 (5 bases). Between the trimmed V and J ends, which lost 4 bases and 4 bases, there was a span of 21 bases. Germline CDR1 and CDR2: SGHRS and YFSETQ. This CDR3 contains 16 residues. The CDR3 nucleotides read TGCGCCAGCAGCGTTAGACTAATGGTGGACCTATACGAGCAGTACTTC. This codes for CASSVRLMVDLYEQYF.